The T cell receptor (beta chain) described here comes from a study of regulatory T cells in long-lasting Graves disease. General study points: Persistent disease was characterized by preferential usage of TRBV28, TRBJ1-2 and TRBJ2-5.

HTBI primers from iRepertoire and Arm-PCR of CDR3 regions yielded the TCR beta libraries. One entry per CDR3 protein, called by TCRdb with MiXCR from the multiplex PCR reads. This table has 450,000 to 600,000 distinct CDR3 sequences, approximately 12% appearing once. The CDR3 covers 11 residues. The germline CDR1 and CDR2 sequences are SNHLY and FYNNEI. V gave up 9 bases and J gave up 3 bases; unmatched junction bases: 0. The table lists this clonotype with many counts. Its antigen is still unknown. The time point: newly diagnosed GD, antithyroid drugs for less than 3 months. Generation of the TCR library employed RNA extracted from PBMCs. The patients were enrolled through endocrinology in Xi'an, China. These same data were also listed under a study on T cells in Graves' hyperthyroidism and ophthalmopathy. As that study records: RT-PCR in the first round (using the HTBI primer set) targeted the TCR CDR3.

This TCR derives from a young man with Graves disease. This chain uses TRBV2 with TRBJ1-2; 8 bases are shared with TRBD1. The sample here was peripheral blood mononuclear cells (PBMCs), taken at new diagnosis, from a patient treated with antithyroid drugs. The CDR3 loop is CARQGDYGYTF. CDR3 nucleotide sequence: TGTGCCAGACAGGGGGACTATGGCTACACCTTC.